Described below is a single T cell receptor (beta chain) sequence and its context. Its antigen is still unknown. Here immunoSEQ multiplex PCR was the method, and the copy in TCRdb shows in-frame clones only, minus some. The table lists some 120,000 clones, over 65% of them singletons. These data originate in a study of identifying expanded T cells in peripheral blood. Study outcomes and limitations: Technical replicates showed approximately 1.2 changed clones; approximately two weeks roughly 16; four weeks 19. Two-week clone count variance significantly increased as total template count grew.

No infections or other immune events were documented during collection. The CDR3 sequence is 11 residues long. V lost 4 bases and J lost 5, with 8 bases in between. Germline V gene lookup returns CDR1 DFQATT and CDR2 SNEGSKA (reference sequence). This chain uses TRBV20-1 with TRBJ1-1; TRBD1 might be the D (5 bases). The sequenced material came from blood. The TCR originated in a person aged 18-70 years in good health. The CDR3 loop is CSANQGTEAFF. CDR3 sequence (DNA): TGCAGTGCTAACCAGGGAACTGAAGCTTTCTTT.